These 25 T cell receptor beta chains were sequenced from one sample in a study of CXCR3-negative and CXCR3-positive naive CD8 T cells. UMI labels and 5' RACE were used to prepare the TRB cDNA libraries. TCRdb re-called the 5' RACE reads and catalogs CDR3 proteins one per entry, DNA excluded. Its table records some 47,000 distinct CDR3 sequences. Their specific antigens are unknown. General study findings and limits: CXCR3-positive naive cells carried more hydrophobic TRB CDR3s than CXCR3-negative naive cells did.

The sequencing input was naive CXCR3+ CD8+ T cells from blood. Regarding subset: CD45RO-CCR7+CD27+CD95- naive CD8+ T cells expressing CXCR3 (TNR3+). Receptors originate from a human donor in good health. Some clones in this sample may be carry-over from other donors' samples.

The CDR3 region is CASSPRGPEEFGGTQYF. The J gene is TRBJ2-5, the V gene TRBV7-9; TCRdb's assignment of TRBD2 cannot be checked, as there is no DNA. This CDR3 has 17 amino acids. Germline-derived CDR1 and CDR2 are SEHNR and FQNEAQ (reference sequence). Filled out from reference TRBV7-9 and TRBJ2-5, the complete variable domain reads DTGVSQNPRHKITKRGQNVTFRCDPISEHNRLYWYRQTLGQGPEFLTYFQNEAQLEKSRLLSDRFSAERPKGSFSTLEIQRTEQGDSAMYLCASSPRGPEEFGGTQYFGPGTRLLVL.

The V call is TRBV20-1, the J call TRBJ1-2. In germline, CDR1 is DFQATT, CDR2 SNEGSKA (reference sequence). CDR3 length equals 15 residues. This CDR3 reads CSARDSWNRVYGYTF.

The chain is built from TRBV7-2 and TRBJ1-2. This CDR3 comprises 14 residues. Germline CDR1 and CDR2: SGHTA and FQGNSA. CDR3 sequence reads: CASSLAKGLYGYTF.

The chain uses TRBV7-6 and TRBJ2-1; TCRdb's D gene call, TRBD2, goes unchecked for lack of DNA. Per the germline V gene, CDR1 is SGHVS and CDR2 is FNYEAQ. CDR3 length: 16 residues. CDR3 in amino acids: CASSLDSGVSYNEQFF.

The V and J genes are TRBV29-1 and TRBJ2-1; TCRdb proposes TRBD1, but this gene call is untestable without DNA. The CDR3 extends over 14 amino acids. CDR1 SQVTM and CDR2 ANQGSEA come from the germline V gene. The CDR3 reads CSSAGGDTYNEQFF.

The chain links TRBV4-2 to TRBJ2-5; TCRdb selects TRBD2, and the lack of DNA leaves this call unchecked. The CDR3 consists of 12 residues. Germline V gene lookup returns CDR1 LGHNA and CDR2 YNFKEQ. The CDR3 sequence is CASSHPSGTQYF.

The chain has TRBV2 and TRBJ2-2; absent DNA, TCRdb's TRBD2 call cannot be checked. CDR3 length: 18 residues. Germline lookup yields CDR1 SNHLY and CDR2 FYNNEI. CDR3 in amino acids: CASSPSRGLAVNTGELFF.

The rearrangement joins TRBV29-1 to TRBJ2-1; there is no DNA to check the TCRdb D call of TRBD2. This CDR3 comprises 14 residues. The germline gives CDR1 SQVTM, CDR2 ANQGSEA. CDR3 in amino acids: CSGETLTLYNEQFF.

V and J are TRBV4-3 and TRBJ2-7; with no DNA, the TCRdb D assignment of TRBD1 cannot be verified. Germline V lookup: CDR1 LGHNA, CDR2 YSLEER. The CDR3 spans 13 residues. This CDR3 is CASSQVRGSEQYF.

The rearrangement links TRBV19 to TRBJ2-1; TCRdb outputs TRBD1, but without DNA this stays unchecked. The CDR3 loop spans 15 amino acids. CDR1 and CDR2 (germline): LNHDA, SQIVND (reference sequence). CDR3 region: CASSIEQGGNNEQFF.

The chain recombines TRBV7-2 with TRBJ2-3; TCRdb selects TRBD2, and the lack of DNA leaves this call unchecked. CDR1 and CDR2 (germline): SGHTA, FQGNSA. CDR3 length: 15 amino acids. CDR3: CASSLPPGRLDTQYF.

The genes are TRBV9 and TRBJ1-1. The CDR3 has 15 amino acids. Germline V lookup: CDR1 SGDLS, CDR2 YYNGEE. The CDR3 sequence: CASSVYGGMNTEAFF.

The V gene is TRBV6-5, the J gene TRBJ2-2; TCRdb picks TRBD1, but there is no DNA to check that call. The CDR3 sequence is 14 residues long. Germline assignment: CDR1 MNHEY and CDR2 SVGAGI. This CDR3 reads CASSSRGNTGELFF.

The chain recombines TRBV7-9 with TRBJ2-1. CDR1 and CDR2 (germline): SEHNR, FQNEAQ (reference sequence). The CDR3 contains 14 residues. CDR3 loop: CASSLNVGYNEQFF.

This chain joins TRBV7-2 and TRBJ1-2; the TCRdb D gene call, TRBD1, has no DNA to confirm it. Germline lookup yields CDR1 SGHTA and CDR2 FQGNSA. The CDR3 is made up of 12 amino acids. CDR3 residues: CASSLGDPGYTF.

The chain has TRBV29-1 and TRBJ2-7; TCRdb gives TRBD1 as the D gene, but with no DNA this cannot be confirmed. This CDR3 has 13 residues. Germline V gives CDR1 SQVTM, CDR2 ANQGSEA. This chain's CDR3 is CSVVDRGPGEQYF.

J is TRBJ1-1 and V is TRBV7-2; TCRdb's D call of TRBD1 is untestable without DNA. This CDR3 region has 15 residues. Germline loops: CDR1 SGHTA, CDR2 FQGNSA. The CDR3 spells CASSPVGRGGTEAFF.

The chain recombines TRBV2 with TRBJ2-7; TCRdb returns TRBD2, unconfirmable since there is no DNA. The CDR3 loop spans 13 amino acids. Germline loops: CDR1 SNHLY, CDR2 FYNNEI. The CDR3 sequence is CASKLAGVNEQYF.

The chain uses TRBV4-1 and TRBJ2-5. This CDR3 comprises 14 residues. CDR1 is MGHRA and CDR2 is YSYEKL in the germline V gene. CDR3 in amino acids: CASSQDIQMETQYF.

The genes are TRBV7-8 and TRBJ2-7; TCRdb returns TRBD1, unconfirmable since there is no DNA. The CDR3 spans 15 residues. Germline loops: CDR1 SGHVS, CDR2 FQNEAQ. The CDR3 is CASSLVGRGGHEQYF.

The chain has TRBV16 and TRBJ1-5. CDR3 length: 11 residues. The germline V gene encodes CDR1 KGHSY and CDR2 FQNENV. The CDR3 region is CASSIHQPQHF.

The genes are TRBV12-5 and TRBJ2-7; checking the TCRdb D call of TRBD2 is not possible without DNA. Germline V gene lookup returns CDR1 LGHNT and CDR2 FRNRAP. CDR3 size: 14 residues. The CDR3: CASGSLAGEYEQYF.

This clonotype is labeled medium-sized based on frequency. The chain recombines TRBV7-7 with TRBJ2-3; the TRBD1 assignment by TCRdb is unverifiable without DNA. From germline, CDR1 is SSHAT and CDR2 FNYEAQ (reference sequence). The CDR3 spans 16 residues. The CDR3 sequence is CASSSGTLTVTDTQYF.

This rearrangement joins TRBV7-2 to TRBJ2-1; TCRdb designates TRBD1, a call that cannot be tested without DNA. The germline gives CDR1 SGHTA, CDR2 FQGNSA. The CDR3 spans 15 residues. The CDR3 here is CASSLEVRVYNEQFF.

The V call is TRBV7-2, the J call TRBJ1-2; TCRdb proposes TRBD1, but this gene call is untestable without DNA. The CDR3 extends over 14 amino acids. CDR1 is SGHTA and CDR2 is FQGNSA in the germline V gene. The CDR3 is CASSLEDRGYGYTF.